The T cell receptor (beta chain) described here comes from a study of regulatory T cells in long-lasting Graves disease. Study outcomes and limitations: Possibly, accuracy suffered from the small sample size.

This clonotype was seen many times. The antigen is undetermined. Specified time point: persistent/refractory GD, antithyroid drugs over 5 years with positive TRAb. TCR sequences were obtained from RNA taken from PBMCs. Trimming removed 1 base from V and 3 bases from J, with 1 base in between. CDR1 and CDR2 (germline): SGHTA, FQGNSA. CDR3 length equals 12 residues. For TCR beta, libraries came from iRepertoire HTBI primers and Arm-PCR of CDR3 regions. TCRdb analysed the multiplex PCR reads with MiXCR anew, one entry per CDR3 protein. There are about 310,000 distinct CDR3 sequences in the sample; around 20% occur only once, and about 56% lies in the top ten.

Sequencing used peripheral blood mononuclear cells (PBMCs), obtained when the disease was refractory, from a patient treated with antithyroid drugs. The chain has TRBV7-2 and TRBJ2-4; the D is unclear. The receptor's source is a female donor with Graves disease. The CDR3 DNA reads TGTGCCAGCAGCTTAGGCAAAAACATTCAGTACTTC. Protein product: CASSLGKNIQYF.